Presented here are 6 T cell receptor beta chains from one specimen sequenced in a study of blood T cell repertoires in COVID-19. Profiling relied on immunoSEQ multiplex PCR, and the TCRdb table lists in-frame clones only, not all of them. The repertoire holds more than 85,000 clones, 75% to 80% seen once, with about a sixth in the top ten. Sequencing was performed on peripheral blood. The receptors were gathered from a woman older than 75 with active or convalescent COVID-19.

This chain uses TRBV30 with TRBJ2-2; D is unresolved. V lost 4 bases to trimming and J lost 0 bases, with 6 bases between them. Germline values: CDR1 GTSNPN, CDR2 SVGIG (reference sequence). The CDR3 has 13 amino acids. Here the CDR3 DNA reads TGTGCCTGGACGGTCGCGAACACCGGGGAGCTGTTTTTT. It encodes CAWTVANTGELFF.

The V gene is TRBV7-8, the J gene TRBJ2-3, with 10 bases lining up with TRBD2. CDR1 is SGHVS and CDR2 is FQNEAQ in the germline V gene. V was pared by 5 bases and J by 2 bases, with 4 bases of the junction left unmatched. This CDR3 contains 15 residues. In nucleotides, the CDR3 is TGTGCCAGCAGCCCAGCGGGAGGGTACACAGATACGCAGTATTTT. Translating gives CASSPAGGYTDTQYF.

This chain uses TRBV7-2 with TRBJ2-1, with D perhaps matching TRBD1 (6 bases). Trimming pared 4 bases from V and 4 bases from J, leaving 20 bases between. The CDR3 extends over 17 amino acids. The germline V gene encodes CDR1 SGHTA and CDR2 FQGNSA. CDR3 residues: CASSSPGATSNYNEQFF. The CDR3, as DNA: TGTGCCAGCAGCTCCCCAGGGGCCACATCGAATTACAATGAGCAGTTCTTC.

The CDR3 DNA sequence: TGTGCCATCAGTGGAGCGGGAGCAGATACGCAGTATTTT. This translates into CAISGAGADTQYF. The chain carries TRBV10-3 and TRBJ2-3; the match to TRBD2 covers 8 bases. With V trimmed by 4 bases and J by 4 bases, 1 base remained unmatched. This CDR3 comprises 13 residues. CDR1 is ENHRY and CDR2 is SYGVKD in the germline V gene.

About this clone: This sample also contains other DNA sequences that code for the same CDR3. J is TRBJ2-3 and V is TRBV9, with a possible D match to TRBD2 (6 bases). The germline V gene encodes CDR1 SGDLS and CDR2 YYNGEE. The ends were cut back, 3 bases at V and 3 bases at J, with 11 bases in the middle. The CDR3 loop spans 14 amino acids. CDR3 nucleotides: TGTGCCAGCAGCGCGGGGGTGACGACAGATACGCAGTATTTT. Protein sequence: CASSAGVTTDTQYF.

The V gene is TRBV5-1, the J gene TRBJ2-7; 16 nucleotides match TRBD2. The CDR3 contains 18 residues. Germline V gene sequence: CDR1 SGHRS, CDR2 YFSETQ. V lost 3 bases to trimming and J lost 5 bases; unmatched junction nucleotides: 11. CDR3 sequence: CASSSGTSGRAEVDEQYF. In nucleotides, the CDR3 is TGCGCCAGCAGCTCCGGGACTAGCGGGAGGGCTGAGGTCGACGAGCAGTACTTC.